The 31 T cell receptor beta chains presented below share a single source sample, sequenced in a study of blood T cell repertoires in COVID-19. Sequenced by immunoSEQ multiplex PCR; TCRdb stores in-frame clones only, minus some. This sample has 200,000 to 250,000 clones; around 84% occur once, and the top ten carry 0.98%. Sequenced input: peripheral blood. Every receptor here comes from a man aged 40-49 years with acute or convalescent COVID-19.

V usage is TRBV27 and J usage is TRBJ2-2; possible D gene TRBD1, 6 bases. CDR1 is MNHEY and CDR2 is SMNVEV in the germline V gene (reference sequence). The CDR3 length is 15 residues. V gave up 8 bases and J gave up 4 bases, with 17 bases separating them. The CDR3 loop is CASCTQGLCTGELFF. The CDR3 region has the DNA TGTGCCAGCTGTACTCAGGGGTTGTGCACCGGGGAGCTGTTTTTT.

The rearrangement links TRBV6-5 to TRBJ1-2; D might be TRBD1 (6 bases). Looked up from germline, CDR1 is MNHEY and CDR2 is SVGAGI. Trimming removed 11 bases at V and 5 bases at J, with 21 bases between. This CDR3 region has 14 residues. The CDR3 nucleotides are TGTGCCTGCACAAGGGGGGGAGAGAGATATGGCTACACCTTC. Translated, it gives CACTRGGERYGYTF.

The V call is TRBV4-2, the J call TRBJ2-7, with 10 bases lining up with TRBD1. The germline V gene encodes CDR1 LGHNA and CDR2 YNFKEQ. V shed 1 base and J 5 bases; nucleotides not matched to a gene: 2. The CDR3 is made up of 14 amino acids. The CDR3 here is CASSQGGQGHEQYF. The CDR3 bases are TGTGCCAGCAGCCAAGGGGGACAGGGGCACGAGCAGTACTTC.

J is TRBJ1-4 and V is TRBV9; TRBD1 agrees at 7 bases. Germline lookup yields CDR1 SGDLS and CDR2 YYNGEE. With 4 bases clipped from V and 7 bases from J, the junction kept 4 bases outside the gene matches. The CDR3 sequence is 13 residues long. In nucleotides, the CDR3 is TGTGCCAGCAGCAGGGGGCCCGGTGAAAAACTGTTTTTT. Translated: CASSRGPGEKLFF.

The chain recombines TRBV11-3 with TRBJ2-7; 9 positions agree with TRBD2. The CDR3 contains 14 residues. V lost 1 base and J lost 5; bases outside the gene matches: 3. Germline-derived CDR1 and CDR2 are SGHNT and YENEEA. CDR3 sequence: CASSLGSSGDEQYF. The CDR3 region has the DNA TGTGCCAGCAGCTTAGGGTCTAGCGGGGACGAGCAGTACTTC. The complete variable domain, with remaining parts taken from reference TRBV11-3 and TRBJ2-7, reads EAGVVQSPRYKIIEKKQPVAFWCNPISGHNTLYWYLQNLGQGPELLIRYENEEAVDDSQLPKDRFSAERLKGVDSTLKIQPAELGDSAVYLCASSLGSSGDEQYFGPGTRLTVT.

The CDR3 reads CASSWGTLNEQFF. DNA for the CDR3: TGTGCCAGCAGCTGGGGGACTTTAAATGAGCAGTTCTTC. The chain links TRBV5-4 to TRBJ2-1, with D perhaps TRBD2 (6 bases). The length of the CDR3 is 13 residues. Per germline, CDR1 SGHNT and CDR2 YYREEE (reference sequence). The V and J ends lost 3 bases and 7 bases respectively, with 11 bases between them.

This chain links TRBV7-2 with TRBJ2-1, with D hard to call. Trimming pared 5 bases from V and 10 bases from J, leaving 18 bases between. This CDR3 contains 14 residues. Germline CDR1 SGHTA, CDR2 FQGNSA. CDR3 sequence: CASSPLPTPQEQFF. The CDR3 nucleotides are TGTGCCAGCAGCCCCCTCCCCACCCCGCAGGAGCAGTTCTTC.

In this sample, this clone turned up a few times. This rearrangement joins TRBV30 to TRBJ1-2, with D perhaps matching TRBD1 (6 bases). In germline, CDR1 is GTSNPN, CDR2 SVGIG (reference sequence). Trimming took off 4 bases at V and 8 bases at J, with 11 bases between the two ends. The CDR3 covers 11 residues. Written as DNA, the CDR3 is TGTGCCTGGACAGGGGCGCGGGGCTACACCTTC. It translates to CAWTGARGYTF.

V and J are TRBV4-2 and TRBJ2-5; D not certain. V was cut by 2 bases and J by 0 bases, with 4 bases left in between. Germline assignment: CDR1 LGHNA and CDR2 YNFKEQ. The CDR3 extends over 13 amino acids. CDR3 coding DNA: TGTGCCAGCAGCCAACAGTACCAAGAGACCCAGTACTTC. This gives the protein CASSQQYQETQYF.

The rearrangement links TRBV5-8 to TRBJ1-5; D is perhaps TRBD1 (5 bases). The CDR3 extends over 12 amino acids. V lost 7 bases and J 6 bases, leaving 11 bases between the germline ends. The germline V gene has CDR1 SGHTS and CDR2 YDEGEE. The CDR3 coding sequence is TGTGCCAGCGGGTGGGGGGTTCAGCCCCAGCATTTT. It encodes CASGWGVQPQHF.

The chain joins TRBV12-3 or TRBV12-4 to TRBJ1-2; no reliable D call. This CDR3 spans 13 amino acids. V lost 3 bases to trimming and J lost 5 bases, with 10 bases between them. CDR3 DNA sequence: TGTGCCAGCAGTTTCCTTATGCGATATGGCTACACCTTC. As protein: CASSFLMRYGYTF.

This chain joins TRBV5-1 and TRBJ2-7; TRBD2 matches 12 bases. CDR1 and CDR2 (germline): SGHRS, YFSETQ. The V and J ends lost 3 bases and 0 bases, in that order; junction bases with no gene match: 7. The CDR3 loop spans 17 amino acids. CDR3 loop: CASSSGTSGSSSYEQYF. For the CDR3, the DNA is TGCGCCAGCAGCTCCGGGACTAGCGGGTCGAGCTCCTACGAGCAGTACTTC.

This clone was detected a few times. The rearrangement uses TRBV7-2 and TRBJ1-5, with TRBD1 matching 7 bases. The CDR3 has 13 amino acids. Per the germline V gene, CDR1 is SGHTA and CDR2 is FQGNSA. V trimming: 7 bases; J trimming: 5 bases; junction bases outside the gene matches: 5. Here the CDR3 reads CASTRDSHQPQHF. The DNA for the CDR3 is TGTGCCAGCACCCGGGACAGTCATCAGCCCCAGCATTTT. The entire variable domain, with the rest obtained from reference TRBV7-2 and TRBJ1-5, is as follows: GAGVSQSPSNKVTEKGKDVELRCDPISGHTALYWYRQSLGQGLEFLIYFQGNSAPDKSGLPSDRFSAERTGGSVSTLTIQRTQQEDSAVYLCASTRDSHQPQHFGDGTRLSIL.

This chain uses TRBV19 with TRBJ2-1, with 12 positions matching TRBD2. CDR3 length equals 15 residues. In germline, CDR1 is LNHDA, CDR2 SQIVND (reference sequence). V shed 3 bases, J shed 9 bases, and the junction held 6 bases outside the gene matches. CDR3 nucleotides: TGTGCCAGTAGTATGCTAGCGGGGGGGCTCAGTGAGCAGTTCTTC. Its translation: CASSMLAGGLSEQFF. The full variable domain, rest sourced from reference TRBV19 and TRBJ2-1, is DGGITQSPKYLFRKEGQNVTLSCEQNLNHDAMYWYRQDPGQGLRLIYYSQIVNDFQKGDIAEGYSVSREKKESFPLTVTSAQKNPTAFYLCASSMLAGGLSEQFFGPGTRLTVL.

V is TRBV29-1 and J is TRBJ2-2; possibly TRBD2 for D (6 bases). The germline V gene has CDR1 SQVTM and CDR2 ANQGSEA. CDR3 length equals 13 residues. The V end lost 3 bases, the J end lost 3 bases, and 8 bases lay between the germline ends. The CDR3 protein is CSVDRGYTGELFF. CDR3 bases: TGCAGCGTTGACCGGGGGTACACCGGGGAGCTGTTTTTT.

The chain is built from TRBV3-1 (or the pseudogene TRBV3-2) and TRBJ1-3, with 9 bases aligning to TRBD1. This CDR3 region has 15 residues. CDR1 is LGHDT, CDR2 YNNKEL, per germline (reference sequence). J was trimmed by 4 bases and V by 5 bases; bases with no gene match: 6. The CDR3, as DNA: TGTGCCAGCAGCGGACGGACAGGGGTCGGAAACACCATATATTTT. Protein sequence: CASSGRTGVGNTIYF.

The chain recombines TRBV9 with TRBJ1-2, with 7 bases matching TRBD1. J lost 5 bases, V lost 3 bases, and 7 bases had no gene match. The CDR3 totals 14 residues. Germline CDR1 reads SGDLS; CDR2 reads YYNGEE. CDR3 amino acids: CASSAGGTEYGYTF. DNA for the CDR3: TGTGCCAGCAGCGCGGGGGGGACAGAGTATGGCTACACCTTC.

The V and J genes are TRBV28 and TRBJ1-2; D ambiguous. This CDR3 is built from 13 residues. Germline CDR1 MDHEN, CDR2 SYDVKM. V lost 3 bases to trimming and J lost 8 bases, with 13 bases between them. CDR3 protein: CASSFRSGHGYTF. The DNA for the CDR3 is TGTGCCAGCAGTTTTCGGTCAGGTCACGGCTACACCTTC.

This chain links TRBV19 with TRBJ2-2, with D possibly TRBD2 on 5 matching bases. This CDR3 comprises 15 residues. CDR1 and CDR2 (germline): LNHDA, SQIVND (reference sequence). V lost 4 bases to trimming and J lost 4 bases, with 13 bases between them. The DNA of the CDR3 is TGTGCCAGTAGTAAGACCGGGATTATCACCGGGGAGCTGTTTTTT. Translating gives CASSKTGIITGELFF.

This sequence joins TRBV28 and TRBJ2-6; 8 bases align to TRBD1. J lost 4 bases, V lost 5 bases, and 16 bases had no gene match. CDR1 is MDHEN and CDR2 is SYDVKM in the germline V gene. The CDR3 is 19 residues long. CDR3 sequence (DNA): TGTGCCAGCAGTCTAGCCGGACAGGGTCCATTCTCCGGGGCCAACGTCCTGACTTTC. Translated: CASSLAGQGPFSGANVLTF.

V usage is TRBV30 and J usage is TRBJ1-6, with a weak D call TRBD1 (5 bases). Trimming pared 5 bases from V and 3 bases from J, leaving 14 bases between. CDR3 size: 15 residues. Germline loops: CDR1 GTSNPN, CDR2 SVGIG (reference sequence). The CDR3 DNA is TGTGCCTGGCGACTGGGGGGTAGCTATAATTCACCCCTCCACTTT. Encoded protein: CAWRLGGSYNSPLHF.

This chain uses TRBV28 with TRBJ2-1; tentatively, D is TRBD2 (6 bases). Germline V gives CDR1 MDHEN, CDR2 SYDVKM. This CDR3 is 15 amino acids long. Trimming removed 7 bases at V and 4 bases at J, with 17 bases between. CDR3 in amino acids: CASTIPGVQYNEQFF. For the CDR3, the DNA is TGTGCCAGCACCATCCCGGGGGTCCAGTACAATGAGCAGTTCTTC. Full variable domain (missing parts from reference TRBV28 and TRBJ2-1): DVKVTQSSRYLVKRTGEKVFLECVQDMDHENMFWYRQDPGLGLRLIYFSYDVKMKEKGDIPEGYSVSREKKERFSLILESASTNQTSMYLCASTIPGVQYNEQFFGPGTRLTVL.

As DNA, the CDR3 is TGTGCCAGTAGGGTACAGGGGTTGAACACTGAAGCTTTCTTT. This sequence encodes CASRVQGLNTEAFF. V gene TRBV19 combines with J gene TRBJ1-1; 7 positions agree with TRBD1. CDR3 length equals 14 residues. J was trimmed by 0 bases and V by 6 bases; bases with no gene match: 4. Germline V gene sequence: CDR1 LNHDA, CDR2 SQIVND (reference sequence).

The V and J genes are TRBV30 and TRBJ2-5; maybe TRBD1 (5 bases). V lost 3 bases to trimming and J lost 4 bases, with 9 bases between them. The CDR3 runs to 12 residues. Germline CDR1 reads GTSNPN; CDR2 reads SVGIG (reference sequence). The CDR3 nucleotides are TGTGCCTGGAGACAGGATGGAGAGACCCAGTACTTC. Translated, it gives CAWRQDGETQYF.

The CDR3 sequence: CASSLPRQGVLNTEAFF. CDR3 in DNA: TGTGCCAGCAGCTTACCGAGACAGGGGGTTTTGAACACTGAAGCTTTCTTT. The genes are TRBV7-9 and TRBJ1-1; TRBD1 agrees at 9 bases. The germline V gene encodes CDR1 SEHNR and CDR2 FQNEAQ (reference sequence). The ends lost 2 bases at V and 0 bases at J; junction bases unmatched: 7. This CDR3 contains 17 residues.

This clone occurred a few times. This chain connects TRBV3-1 (or the pseudogene TRBV3-2) to TRBJ1-1; no clear D gene. Germline values: CDR1 LGHDT, CDR2 YNNKEL (reference sequence). Trimming left V 4 bases short and J 5 bases short, with 14 bases between. There are 14 residues in the CDR3. CDR3 nucleotides: TGTGCCAGCAGCCCCTTGGCGGGTTGGACTGAAGCTTTCTTT. Amino acid sequence: CASSPLAGWTEAFF.

J is TRBJ2-5 and V is TRBV15, with 12 bases matching TRBD2. The CDR3 spans 15 residues. J lost 5 bases, V lost 5 bases, and 6 bases had no gene match. The germline V gene has CDR1 LNHNV and CDR2 YYDKDF (reference sequence). The CDR3 sequence: CATSRTSGAFETQYF. CDR3 DNA sequence: TGTGCCACCAGCCGGACTAGCGGGGCCTTTGAGACCCAGTACTTC.

CDR3 nucleotides: TGTGCCAGCAGTTACGGGACTAGCGCCGCAGATACGCAGTATTTT. Encoded protein: CASSYGTSAADTQYF. The chain is built from TRBV6-5 and TRBJ2-3, with 10 bases that match TRBD2. V was clipped by 2 bases and J by 4 bases; unmatched bases: 3. The CDR3 extends over 15 amino acids. Germline CDR1 and CDR2: MNHEY and SVGAGI.

The chain uses TRBV6-5 and TRBJ2-7; 7 bases agree with TRBD1. CDR1 MNHEY and CDR2 SVGAGI come from the germline V gene. The CDR3 contains 13 residues. The ends lost 6 bases at V and 7 bases at J; junction bases unmatched: 9. CDR3 DNA: TGTGCCAGCAGGAGGGACAGAAGAGGGGAGCAGTACTTC. The encoded protein is CASRRDRRGEQYF.

This clone was counted a few times. The chain recombines TRBV7-8 with TRBJ2-1, with 7 bases identical to TRBD2. Looked up from germline, CDR1 is SGHVS and CDR2 is FQNEAQ. The CDR3 extends over 16 amino acids. V lost 4 bases to trimming and J lost 5 bases; unmatched junction nucleotides: 11. The CDR3 DNA reads as TGTGCCAGCAGCTCCGCGAGGCCTAGCGGACACAATGAGCAGTTCTTC. Its translation: CASSSARPSGHNEQFF.

CDR3 sequence: CASSVSGSYNEQFF. CDR3 nucleotide sequence: TGTGCCAGCAGCGTTAGCGGCTCCTACAATGAGCAGTTCTTC. V gene TRBV9 combines with J gene TRBJ2-1; perhaps TRBD2 as D (6 bases). The V gene lost 2 bases and the J gene lost 0 bases, with 6 bases spanning the gap. CDR3 size: 14 residues. Looked up from germline, CDR1 is SGDLS and CDR2 is YYNGEE.